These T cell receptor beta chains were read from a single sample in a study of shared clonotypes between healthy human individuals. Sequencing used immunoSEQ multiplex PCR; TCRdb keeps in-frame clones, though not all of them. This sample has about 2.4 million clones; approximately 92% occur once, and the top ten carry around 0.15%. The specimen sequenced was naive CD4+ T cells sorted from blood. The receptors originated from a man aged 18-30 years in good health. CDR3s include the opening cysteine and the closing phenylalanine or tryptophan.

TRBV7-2	CASSPQTGTGNTIYF
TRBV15	CATSRGVTGKVQETQYF
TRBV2	CASSDQGGGEAFF
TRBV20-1	CSASQETQYF
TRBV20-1	CSAIPQGYTF
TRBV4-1	CASSQDWTNLLTTYGYTF
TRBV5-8	CASSRGQGGNQPQHF
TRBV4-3	CASSQGLAGIPYEQFF
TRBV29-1	CSVIARSSGEQFF
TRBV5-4	CASSLGPGSNTGELFF
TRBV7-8	CASSLELGIGPQHF
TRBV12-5	CASGGGGWLGWRDQPQHF
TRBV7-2	CASSSAMYQETQYF
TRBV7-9	CASSPDAARTGELFF
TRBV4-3	CASSQGAGLNTEAFF
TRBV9	CASSVTTGLNEKLFF
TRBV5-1	CASSYRENTEAFF
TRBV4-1	CASSQGGLASTDTQYF
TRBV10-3	CAISESSPTLPQHF
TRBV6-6	CASSPPGRGETQYF
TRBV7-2	CASSLAGANYEQYF
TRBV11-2	CASSLGSGGRTDTQYF
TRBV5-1	CASSLEQPYGYTF
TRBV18	CASSPRAGSYNEQFF
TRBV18	CASTSGLAGGTDTQYF
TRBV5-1	CASSGTDNSPLHF
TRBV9	CASSAGSNQYF
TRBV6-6	CASSYSSGRRNQPQHF
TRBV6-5	CASSATGTWETQYF
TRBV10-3	CAISAQAYEQYF
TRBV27	CASSSQGAYTEAFF
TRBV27	CASSQLSHDQRYGYTF
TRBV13	CASRRGGTKNIQYF
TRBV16	CASSQSRTGDGEQYF
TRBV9	CASSVGLAVTDTQYF
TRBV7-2	CASSLGQGVHQPQHF
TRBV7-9	CASSRATSEETQYF
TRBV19	CASSTIRDRNSEQFF
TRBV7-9	CASSLGGNLGNEKLFF
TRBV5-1	CASSRDGQSTDTQYF
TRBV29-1	CSVVAREAEPYEQYF
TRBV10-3	CAIGEGEYEQYF
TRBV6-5	CASSSLFRAFF
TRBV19	CASTVRRAGIYEQYF
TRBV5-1	CASSLEATTNEKLFF
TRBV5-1	CASSPDFGGNTQYF